The 13 T cell receptor beta chains listed next were all sequenced from one sample in a study of CD8+CD57+ T cells in acquired aplastic anemia. CD8+CD57+ cell expansion had been shown by flow cytometry in patients chosen for sequencing. It was genomic DNA that served as the template for profiling TCR beta VDJ and CDR3. One entry per CDR3 protein results from TCRdb running MiXCR on the reads. The sample yields 150,000 to 200,000 distinct CDR3 sequences, 45% to 55% seen once. Sequencing was done on a sample of sorted CD4+, CD8+, or CD8+CD57+ T cells (not recorded which) from PBMCs. The receptors stem from a human donor with aplastic anemia.

This clonotype showed up many times. The chain uses TRBV19 and TRBJ1-1; the D is unclear. This CDR3 contains 14 residues. Germline V CDR1 and CDR2: LNHDA, SQIVND (reference sequence). With 3 bases removed from V and 0 bases from J, the gap between germline ends came to 8 bases. The CDR3 loop reads CASSIRQLNTEAFF. CDR3 coding DNA: TGTGCCAGTAGTATTAGGCAGCTGAACACTGAAGCTTTCTTT.

Details on this clonotype: Since a much larger clone is just one base distant, this may be a read error. This rearrangement joins TRBV19 to TRBJ2-1, with TRBD2 matching over 8 bases. This CDR3 is built from 17 residues. Looked up from germline, CDR1 is LNHDA and CDR2 is SQIVND (reference sequence). This CDR3 is CVSSIVSGSSPRNEQFF. CDR3 nucleotide sequence: TGTGTCAGTAGTATAGTCAGCGGGAGCTCTCCTAGGAATGAGCAGTTCTTC.

With respect to this clonotype: The junction departs from the called germline gene at one end, perhaps through a read error. The genes are TRBV3-1 and TRBJ1-3, with D hard to call. Per the germline V gene, CDR1 is LGHDT and CDR2 is YNNKEL (reference sequence). This CDR3 comprises 15 residues. The CDR3 coding sequence is TGTGCCAGCAGCCAAGATGTCACTACTGGAAACACCGTATATTTT. The encoded protein is CASSQDVTTGNTVYF.

This chain connects TRBV14 to TRBJ2-7; maybe TRBD2 (5 bases). Germline V CDR1 and CDR2: SGHDN, FVKESK. Trimming left V 4 bases short and J 4 bases short, with 11 bases between. This CDR3 comprises 13 residues. DNA of the CDR3: TGTGCCAGCAGCCCTCCAGGAGGTTACGAGCAGTACTTC. Its protein is CASSPPGGYEQYF.

This clonotype has at least ten counts. This chain connects TRBV5-1 to TRBJ2-2; no firm D call. Trimming took 2 bases from V and 0 from J, leaving 14 bases between them. The germline V gene has CDR1 SGHRS and CDR2 YFSETQ. CDR3 length equals 17 residues. The CDR3 nucleotides read TGCGCCAGCAGCTTTGGGATAGCCTCGACGAACACCGGGGAGCTGTTTTTT. This gives the protein CASSFGIASTNTGELFF.

The genes are TRBV3-1 and TRBJ2-5, with a possible D match to TRBD1 (7 bases). The CDR3 spans 18 residues. V lost 3 bases and J lost 1, with 21 bases in between. The V gene's germline CDR1 is LGHDT and CDR2 YNNKEL (reference sequence). The CDR3 sequence: CASSQPAGGNTLQETQYF. Here the CDR3 DNA reads TGTGCCAGCAGCCAGCCGGCAGGGGGGAACACTCTCCAAGAGACCCAGTACTTC.

V is TRBV6-4 and J is TRBJ1-2; 12 positions agree with TRBD1. The CDR3 is 17 residues long. Trimming took 2 bases from V and 4 from J; bases not matched to a gene: 8. Germline CDR1 MRHNA, CDR2 SNTAGT. This chain's CDR3 is CASSDGTGGPFFYGYTF. The CDR3 DNA follows: TGTGCCAGCAGTGACGGGACAGGGGGCCCCTTTTTCTATGGCTACACCTTC.

The chain carries TRBV4-2 and TRBJ2-1, with TRBD2 identical over 9 bases. Trimming took 3 bases from V and 3 from J; bases not matched to a gene: 9. CDR1 is LGHNA and CDR2 is YNFKEQ in the germline V gene. CDR3 length: 17 amino acids. The CDR3 reads CASSHGTSRDFYNEQFF. For the CDR3, the DNA is TGTGCCAGCAGCCACGGGACTAGCAGAGACTTCTACAATGAGCAGTTCTTC.

The chain links TRBV6-1 to TRBJ1-1; weak D call: TRBD1 (5 bases). Trimming shortened V by 4 bases and J by 4 bases, and 13 bases separated the two germline ends. Germline V CDR1 and CDR2: MNHNS, SASEGT. The CDR3 loop spans 14 amino acids. In DNA form, the CDR3 reads TGTGCCAGCAGTGCCGGCGGGGGGGGCACTGAAGCTTTCTTT. It specifies CASSAGGGGTEAFF.

The count of this clonotype is one. As the CDR3 is not closed by the conserved phenylalanine or tryptophan, this likely results from a read error. The DNA is omitted, as the CDR3 cannot be located on it reliably, and the CDR3 follows TCRdb's listing. V and J are TRBV29-1 and TRBJ2-5; TRBD1 is the table's D call and was not checked against the DNA. Germline V gene data show CDR1 as SQVTM and CDR2 as ANQGSEA. The CDR3 numbers 11 amino acids, ends counted. The CDR3 protein is CSVEDDLRQGV.

This rearrangement joins TRBV20-1 to TRBJ2-1; 9 nucleotides align to TRBD2. The CDR3 is 15 amino acids. V dropped 3 bases and J dropped 5; count of bases not matched to a gene: 8. Germline V gene sequence: CDR1 DFQATT, CDR2 SNEGSKA (reference sequence). CDR3 loop: CSASVSGRTHNEQFF. The CDR3 nucleotides are TGCAGTGCTAGTGTAAGCGGGAGGACCCACAATGAGCAGTTCTTC.

This clonotype was counted only a few times. J is TRBJ2-1 and V is TRBV10-3; a possible D gene is TRBD2 (6 bases). Germline CDR1 is ENHRY and CDR2 is SYGVKD. The V end was cut by 8 bases, the J end by 4 bases, with 15 bases between. The CDR3 runs to 14 residues. CDR3 bases: TGTGCCATCGGGGCGGGACCGGCGTACAATGAGCAGTTCTTC. Protein product: CAIGAGPAYNEQFF.

The V and J genes are TRBV5-1 and TRBJ1-6; perhaps TRBD1 as D (6 bases). CDR3 length: 13 residues. Germline V CDR1 and CDR2: SGHRS, YFSETQ. The ends were cut back, 4 bases at V and 15 bases at J, with 17 bases in the middle. The CDR3 protein is CASSLYTGSGLHF. The DNA of the CDR3 is TGCGCCAGCAGCCTATACACAGGGTCAGGCCTCCACTTT.